This is a list of T cell receptor beta chains from one sample in a study of technical replicates of blood from several donors. Some clones are missing from TCRdb's copy, which holds only in-frame ones; the method was immunoSEQ multiplex PCR. The data contain about 97,000 clones, about 95% of them seen just once; the ten biggest clones take up over 0.25%. Sequenced sample: T cells isolated from PBMCs. The receptors derive from a human donor in good health. The conserved cysteine and the conserved F or W are not part of the CDR3 here.

V | CDR3
TRBV6-5 | ASSYLPGATDGYT
TRBV2 | ASSTRGRGFTEAF
TRBV14 | ASSQDRNTQY
TRBV5-1 | ASSEIPGAQGEQY
TRBV5-1 | ASSLASGDGGTQY
TRBV6-1 | ASSEGRQGPGYT
TRBV14 | ASSRRGLSGANVLT
TRBV6-1 | ASSQDRDTYNEQF
TRBV27 | ASSLGGGPYEQY
TRBV19 | ASSIDRGDYEQY
TRBV30 | AWSELAGGSDTQY
TRBV6-1 | ASEGGSNQPQH
TRBV10-2 | ASSEVDRGNGYT